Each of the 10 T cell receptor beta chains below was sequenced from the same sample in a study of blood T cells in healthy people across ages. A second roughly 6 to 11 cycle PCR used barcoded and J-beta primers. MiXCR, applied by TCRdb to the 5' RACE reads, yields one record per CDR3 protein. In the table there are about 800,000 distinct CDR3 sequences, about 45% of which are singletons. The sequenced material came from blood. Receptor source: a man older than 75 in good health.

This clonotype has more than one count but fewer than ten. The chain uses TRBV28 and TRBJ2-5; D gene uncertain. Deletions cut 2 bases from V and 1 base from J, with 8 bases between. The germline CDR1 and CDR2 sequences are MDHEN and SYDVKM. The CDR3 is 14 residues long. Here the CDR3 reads CASSLEPLQETQYF. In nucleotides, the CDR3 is TGTGCCAGCAGTTTAGAACCTCTCCAAGAGACCCAGTACTTC. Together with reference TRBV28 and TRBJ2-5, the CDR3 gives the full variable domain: DVKVTQSSRYLVKRTGEKVFLECVQDMDHENMFWYRQDPGLGLRLIYFSYDVKMKEKGDIPEGYSVSREKKERFSLILESASTNQTSMYLCASSLEPLQETQYFGPGTRLLVL.

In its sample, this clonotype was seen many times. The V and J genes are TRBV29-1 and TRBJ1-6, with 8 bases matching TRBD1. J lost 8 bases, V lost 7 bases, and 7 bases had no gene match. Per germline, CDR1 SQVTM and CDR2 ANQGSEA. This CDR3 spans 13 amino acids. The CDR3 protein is CSAQGAGDSPLHF. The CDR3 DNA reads TGCAGCGCCCAGGGGGCCGGGGATTCACCCCTCCACTTT. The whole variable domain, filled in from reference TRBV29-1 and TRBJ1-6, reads SAVISQKPSRDICQRGTSLTIQCQVDSQVTMMFWYRQQPGQSLTLIATANQGSEATYESGFVIDKFPISRPNLTFSTLTVSNMSPEDSSIYLCSAQGAGDSPLHFGNGTRLTVT.

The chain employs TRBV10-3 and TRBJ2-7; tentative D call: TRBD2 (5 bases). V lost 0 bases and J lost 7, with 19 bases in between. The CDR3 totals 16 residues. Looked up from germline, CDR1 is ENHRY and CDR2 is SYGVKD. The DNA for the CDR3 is TGTGCCATCAGTGAGTCAAAAGCTAGCCTGGCCAATGAGCAGTACTTC. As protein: CAISESKASLANEQYF.

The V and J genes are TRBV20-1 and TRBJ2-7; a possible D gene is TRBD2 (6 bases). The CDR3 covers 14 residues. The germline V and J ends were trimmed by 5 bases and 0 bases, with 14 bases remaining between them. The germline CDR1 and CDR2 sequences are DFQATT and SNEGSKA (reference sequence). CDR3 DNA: TGCAGTGCTGGGGGACTCCGTAACTCCTACGAGCAGTACTTC. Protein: CSAGGLRNSYEQYF.

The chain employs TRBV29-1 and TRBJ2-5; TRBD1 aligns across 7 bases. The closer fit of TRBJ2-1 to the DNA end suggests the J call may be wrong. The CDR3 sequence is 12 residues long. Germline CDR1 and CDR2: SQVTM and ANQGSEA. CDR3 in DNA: TGCAGCGCCCGGGACAGCAAAGAGACCCAGTTCTTC. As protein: CSARDSKETQFF.

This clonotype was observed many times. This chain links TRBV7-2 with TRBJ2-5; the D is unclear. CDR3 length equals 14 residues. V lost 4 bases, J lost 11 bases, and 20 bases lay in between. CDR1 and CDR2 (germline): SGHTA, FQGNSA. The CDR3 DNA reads TGTGCCAGCAGCTACTCACCCGCCCCAGTGGAGCAGTACTTC. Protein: CASSYSPAPVEQYF.

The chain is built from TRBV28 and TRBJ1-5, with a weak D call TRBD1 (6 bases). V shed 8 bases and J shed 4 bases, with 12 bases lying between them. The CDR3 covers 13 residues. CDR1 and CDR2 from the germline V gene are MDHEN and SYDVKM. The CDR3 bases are TGTGCCAGCGGGGGGGCGCCTAATCAGCCCCAGCATTTT. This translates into CASGGAPNQPQHF.

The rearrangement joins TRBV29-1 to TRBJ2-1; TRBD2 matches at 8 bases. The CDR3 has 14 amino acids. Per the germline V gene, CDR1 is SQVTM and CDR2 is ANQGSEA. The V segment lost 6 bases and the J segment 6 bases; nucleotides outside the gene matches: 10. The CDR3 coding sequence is TGCAGCGTGAACCCGGGACTAGAGACCAATGAGCAGTTCTTC. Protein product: CSVNPGLETNEQFF.

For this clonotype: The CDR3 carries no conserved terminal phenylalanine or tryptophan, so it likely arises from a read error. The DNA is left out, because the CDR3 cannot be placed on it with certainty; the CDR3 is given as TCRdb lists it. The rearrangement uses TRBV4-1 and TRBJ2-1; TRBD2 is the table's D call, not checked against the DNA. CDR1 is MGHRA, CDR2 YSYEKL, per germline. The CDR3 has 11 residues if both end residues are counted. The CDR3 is CAGSPGLAGAS.

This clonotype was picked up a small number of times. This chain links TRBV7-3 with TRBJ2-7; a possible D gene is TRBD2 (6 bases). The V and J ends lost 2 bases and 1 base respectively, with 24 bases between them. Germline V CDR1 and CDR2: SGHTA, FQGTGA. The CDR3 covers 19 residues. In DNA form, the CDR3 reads TGTGCCAGCAGCTTAGCACGCAAACGGGACTGGAGTATATCCTACGAGCAGTACTTC. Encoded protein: CASSLARKRDWSISYEQYF.